This TCR beta chain appears in the sequencing data of a study of T cells in tumors after PD-1 blockade (dated by TCRdb to 2018 to 2020). Describing the broader study: Patients with prior checkpoint blockade, systemic immunosuppressant use, or recent radiotherapy or other anti-cancer therapy within 4 weeks were excluded. Treatment consisted of either cemiplimab 350 mg every 2 weeks or pembrolizumab 200 mg every 3 weeks. To compare blood and tumor clonotypes, bulk TCR sequencing was performed on some 10 peripheral blood samples from roughly 5 patients. Some patients also continued taking vismodegib 150 mg daily during anti-PD-1 treatment. Clinical response was assessed using RECIST version 1.1. An average of about 110,000 TCR templates (range roughly 23,000-257,772) and roughly 34,000 unique clonotypes was obtained for peripheral blood samples. The study performed paired single-cell RNA and TCR sequencing on site-matched tumors from BCC or SCC patients before and after anti-PD-1 therapy.

Explained via the paper, the time point label denotes: before anti-PD-1 therapy. For bulk TCRbeta sequencing, genomic DNA was extracted from tumor biopsies or peripheral blood, and input amounts ranged from 616 ng to 6,004 ng. Histologically proven advanced or metastatic basal or squamous cell carcinoma was present in all patients, all of whom were poor candidates for surgical resection. The basal cell carcinoma cohort comprised 10 or so patients, of whom several had bulk tumor TCR sequencing. The immunoSEQ platform was used for deep TCRbeta sequencing. The paper's processing steps were these. Only productive rearrangements were exported from the immunoSEQ Analyzer for further analysis. Bulk TCRbeta clonotypes were assigned T cell phenotypes by matching to single-cell RNA+TCR-seq clones sharing the same TCRbeta sequence. Clone enrichment in tumor was calculated as tumor frequency divided by PBMC frequency from bulk TCR sequencing. TCRs were sorted with GLIPH into specificity groups, meaning clusters of distinct TCRs that share CDR3 motifs and likely recognize common antigens. The table comes from immuneACCESS by way of TCRdb, which keeps in-frame sequences with V and J called. Part of the clones is missing from these tables; in studies checked, under half for an unresolved V gene and the rest for unknown reasons. The DNA gave D and trimming, while V, J and clone size come from that table. A total of about 33,000 clones appear in this sample, around 78% of them only once. The ten largest make up 38% of the sample.

In regard to this clone: This receptor's antigen is unknown. Per-base quality was not reported, and no clone a single base away is much larger than it.

Study-wide findings and limitations: Roughly 40% of TCR clonotypes from the tumor were detected in blood, and certain novel exhausted tumor clones were present in blood collected before treatment, which suggests recruitment from the periphery. Where the novel T cell clones came from was not identified, and possible sources could include lymphoid organs or rare unexpanded clones inside the tumor or in the tumor periphery.

This specimen consisted of PBMCs, obtained before anti-PD-1 treatment. The receptor comes from a human donor with basal cell carcinoma.

CDR3 region: CASSLTGYGYTF. The base sequence is TGCGCCAGCAGCTTGACAGGGTATGGCTACACCTTC. This receptor chain uses TRBV5-1 and TRBJ1-2; TRBD1 might be the D gene, on 6 matching bases. V is clipped by 1 base and J by 5 bases, and the sequence between their germline boundaries is 6 bases long. The CDR3 covers 12 residues, taking in both the cysteine and the phenylalanine. Just CDR3 DNA is preserved here, 36 bases in frame from base 1. The germline V gene provides CDR1 SGHRS and CDR2 YFSETQ.